This entry features one TCR beta chain sequence. Its antigen is not identified. This specimen includes other DNA sequences encoding the same CDR3. The data derive from a study of shared clonotypes between healthy human individuals. Germline assignment: CDR1 KGHSH and CDR2 LQKENI. V was cut by 6 bases and J by 4 bases, with 10 bases left in between. This CDR3 is built from 13 residues. Whole-study findings and limits: Sharing across a handful of donors was seen in roughly 5% of naive CD4 clonotypes.

Libraries were prepared by immunoSEQ multiplex PCR; TCRdb keeps only in-frame clonotypes and omits some of them. This table has roughly 2.4 million clones, roughly 95% appearing once. The chain carries TRBV18 and TRBJ1-5; the D gene is possibly TRBD1 (5 bases). Input material: naive CD4+ T cells sorted from blood. Stated subset: CD45RA+ positively selected. The receptor's source is a man between 18 and 35 years old in good health. The CDR3: CASSQGRNQPQHF. The CDR3 DNA sequence: TGTGCCAGCTCTCAGGGCAGGAATCAGCCCCAGCATTTT.